This T cell receptor beta chain comes out of a study of T cells in Graves' hyperthyroidism and ophthalmopathy. V dropped 4 bases and J dropped 0 bases, with 17 bases sitting between them. The CDR3 consists of 17 residues. CDR1 SGHDT and CDR2 YYEEEE come from the germline V gene. Points from the study as a whole: Among thyroid clonotypes expanded above 0.001, most also appeared in blood.

RNA transcripts yielded amplified TCR beta CDR3 regions. The HTBI primer set drove a first-round RT-PCR of the TCR CDR3. Each CDR3 protein is one row after TCRdb ran MiXCR on the multiplex PCR reads. The table records hundreds of thousands of distinct CDR3 sequences, around 15% of them present only once. Of note for this clonotype: Its antigen remains unidentified.

The chain employs TRBV5-6 and TRBJ1-3, with a weak D call TRBD1 (6 bases). Sequences were obtained from blood. The clonotype was recovered from a woman in her forties with Graves' hyperthyroidism. CDR3 protein: CASSPGTLFSSGNTIYF. CDR3 DNA: TGTGCCAGCAGCCCCGGGACACTCTTTAGCTCTGGAAACACCATATATTTT.